Following are 28 T cell receptor beta chains from one sample sequenced in a study of T cell repertoires in cytomegalovirus infection. These receptors have no identified antigens. TCRdb recomputed calls from the reads with MiXCR, one row per CDR3 protein. The repertoire holds over 100,000 distinct CDR3 sequences, roughly 9.1% seen once, with 30% to 40% in the top ten. Material: PBMCs, sequenced either directly or after in vitro stimulation (not recorded which). The receptors stem from a human donor in good health (CMV status not recorded). Some clones in this sample may be carry-over from other donors' samples.

This chain links TRBV7-6 with TRBJ1-5; weak D call: TRBD1 (5 bases). CDR3 length: 15 residues. The germline gives CDR1 SGHVS, CDR2 FNYEAQ. The V end lost 3 bases, the J end lost 7 bases, and 16 bases lay between the germline ends. The CDR3 region is CASSLSSQGSQPQHF. In DNA, the CDR3 is TGTGCCAGCAGCTTGTCCTCGCAGGGTTCACAGCCCCAGCATTTT.

This clonotype was detected only a few times. The chain links TRBV5-1 to TRBJ2-1; 8 nucleotides align to TRBD2. The CDR3 loop spans 14 amino acids. V gave up 4 bases and J gave up 9 bases; unmatched junction bases: 9. Germline lookup yields CDR1 SGHRS and CDR2 YFSETQ. CDR3 amino acids: CASSALAGEGEQFF. The DNA for the CDR3 is TGCGCCAGCAGCGCGCTAGCGGGTGAGGGTGAGCAGTTCTTC.

The rearrangement links TRBV6-6 to TRBJ2-3, with 11 positions matching TRBD2. Trimming took 6 bases from V and 5 from J; bases not matched to a gene: 10. This CDR3 comprises 16 residues. In germline, CDR1 is MNHNY, CDR2 SVGAGI (reference sequence). CDR3 region: CASRALAGAIVDTQYF. The DNA of the CDR3 is TGTGCCAGCAGGGCACTAGCGGGAGCTATAGTAGATACGCAGTATTTT.

The chain couples TRBV7-2 to TRBJ1-1; no clear D gene. This CDR3 contains 15 residues. Germline V gives CDR1 SGHTA, CDR2 FQGNSA. V lost 1 base to trimming and J lost 2 bases, with 11 bases between them. CDR3 in amino acids: CASSLELSPNTEAFF. The CDR3 nucleotides read TGTGCCAGCAGCTTAGAACTAAGCCCTAACACTGAAGCTTTCTTT.

V usage is TRBV4-3 and J usage is TRBJ2-7; 7 positions agree with TRBD2. The V gene end was trimmed by 5 bases and the J gene end by 6 bases; junction bases not matched to a gene: 13. The CDR3 has 15 amino acids. Germline CDR1 LGHNA, CDR2 YSLEER. The DNA of the CDR3 is TGCGCCAGCAGCTCCAAGATCGGGGGGTTGAGCGAGCAGTACTTC. This codes for CASSSKIGGLSEQYF.

This clonotype was seen many times. Here the CDR3 reads CASERRGNSDTQYF. As DNA, the CDR3 is TGTGCCAGCGAACGTAGGGGGAACTCAGATACGCAGTATTTT. The chain combines TRBV2 with TRBJ2-3; D possibly corresponds to TRBD1 (6 bases). The CDR3 runs 14 residues. Germline assignment: CDR1 SNHLY and CDR2 FYNNEI. Trimming shortened V by 8 bases and J by 4 bases, and 16 bases separated the two germline ends.

This clonotype was recorded at least ten times. The chain joins TRBV7-2 to TRBJ2-1, with TRBD2 matching over 10 bases. V was clipped by 2 bases and J by 5 bases; unmatched bases: 9. This CDR3 has 17 residues. Per germline, CDR1 SGHTA and CDR2 FQGNSA. The CDR3 DNA follows: TGTGCCAGCAGCTTACGACGGACTAGCGGTCTGAACAATGAGCAGTTCTTC. Translation: CASSLRRTSGLNNEQFF. Supplemented by reference TRBV7-2 and TRBJ2-1, the full variable domain reads GAGVSQSPSNKVTEKGKDVELRCDPISGHTALYWYRQSLGQGLEFLIYFQGNSAPDKSGLPSDRFSAERTGGSVSTLTIQRTQQEDSAVYLCASSLRRTSGLNNEQFFGPGTRLTVL.

This clonotype has ten or more counts. The chain carries TRBV7-6 and TRBJ1-4, with a weak D call TRBD1 (6 bases). The CDR3 runs 16 residues. V was trimmed by 5 bases and J by 2 bases, leaving 15 bases between them. Germline CDR1 is SGHVS and CDR2 is FNYEAQ. CDR3 region: CASSESAGHTNEKLFF. CDR3 nucleotide sequence: TGTGCCAGCAGCGAATCCGCGGGACATACTAATGAAAAACTGTTTTTT.

This clonotype was seen at least ten times. This chain joins TRBV7-2 and TRBJ2-1, with unresolved D. Germline-derived CDR1 and CDR2 are SGHTA and FQGNSA. V dropped 5 bases and J dropped 10 bases, with 12 bases sitting between them. The CDR3 length is 12 residues. CDR3 amino acids: CASSLSWREQFF. CDR3 nucleotide sequence: TGTGCCAGCAGCCTGAGTTGGCGGGAGCAGTTCTTC.

This clonotype was counted at least ten times. The gene calls are TRBV19 and TRBJ1-1; the D is unclear. The CDR3 loop spans 14 amino acids. Germline CDR1 reads LNHDA; CDR2 reads SQIVND (reference sequence). V lost 5 bases and J 1 base, leaving 11 bases between the germline ends. The CDR3 DNA reads TGTGCCAGTAGTTTGGGCAGTCAGAACACTGAAGCTTTCTTT. It translates to CASSLGSQNTEAFF.

This clonotype is a singleton in its sample. The chain carries TRBV10-1 and TRBJ2-5; 7 bases fit TRBD1. CDR3 length equals 17 residues. The germline V gene encodes CDR1 WNHNN and CDR2 SYGVQD (reference sequence). Germline trimming cut 2 bases from V and 4 bases from J; bases unmatched to any gene: 13. CDR3 coding DNA: TGCGCCAGCAGTGAGGGGGCCACGACAGGGCTTGCAGAGACCCAGTACTTC. Its protein product is CASSEGATTGLAETQYF.

This clonotype was seen many times. The chain employs TRBV28 and TRBJ1-5, with 8 bases lining up with TRBD1. V trimming: 5 bases; J trimming: 2 bases; junction bases outside the gene matches: 5. This CDR3 region has 15 residues. The germline V gene has CDR1 MDHEN and CDR2 SYDVKM. The CDR3 spells CASSIGQGGNQPQHF. The CDR3, as DNA: TGTGCCAGCAGTATCGGACAGGGAGGCAATCAGCCCCAGCATTTT.

This clonotype was detected a few times. The CDR3, as DNA: TGTGCCAGCAGGTCGGACAGGGGGCTTTCACCCCAGCATTTT. This gives the protein CASRSDRGLSPQHF. The chain recombines TRBV6-6 with TRBJ1-5; 11 bases align to TRBD1. Germline-derived CDR1 and CDR2 are MNHNY and SVGAGI (reference sequence). The CDR3 extends over 14 amino acids. Trimming at V came to 6 bases and at J to 10 bases, leaving 8 bases not matched to a gene.

This clonotype was observed a few times. V and J are TRBV6-2 or TRBV6-3 and TRBJ1-1, with D maybe TRBD1 (6 bases). The CDR3 consists of 16 residues. Germline V gene lookup returns CDR1 MNHEY and CDR2 SVGEGT. V lost 6 bases, J lost 4 bases, and 21 bases lay in between. As DNA, the CDR3 is TGTGCCAGCAGCCTTAGATTACCGGACAGACCCACTGAAGCTTTCTTT. It yields the protein CASSLRLPDRPTEAFF.

The rearrangement uses TRBV28 and TRBJ1-6, with D uncertain. V was clipped by 2 bases and J by 8 bases, with 4 bases between them. CDR1 is MDHEN, CDR2 SYDVKM, per germline. CDR3 length: 12 amino acids. CDR3 loop: CASSLKDSPLHF. The CDR3 nucleotides read TGTGCCAGCAGTTTAAAGGATTCACCCCTCCACTTT.

This clonotype was observed a few times. The chain employs TRBV6-1 and TRBJ2-7; either TRBD1 or TRBD2 may supply D (5 bases each). Germline loops: CDR1 MNHNS, CDR2 SASEGT. V lost 10 bases, J lost 11 bases, and 18 bases lay in between. The CDR3 length is 11 residues. In DNA form, the CDR3 reads TGTGCCACCAGGAACGGGGCTCTAGAGTACGTC. Translated: CATRNGALEYV.

The sample holds a few counts of this clonotype. The rearrangement joins TRBV6-2 or TRBV6-3 to TRBJ2-7; D not certain. The CDR3 contains 13 residues. Trimming stripped 5 bases from V and 0 bases from J, with 8 bases between. Germline loops: CDR1 MNHEY, CDR2 SVGEGT. For the CDR3, the DNA is TGTGCCAGCAGTCAGCATCCCTCCTACGAGCAGTACTTC. The encoded protein is CASSQHPSYEQYF.

This clonotype was observed a handful of times. This chain uses TRBV28 with TRBJ2-7; the D gene is possibly TRBD2 (6 bases). V lost 4 bases, J lost 0 bases, and 7 bases lay in between. The CDR3 extends over 13 amino acids. The germline gives CDR1 MDHEN, CDR2 SYDVKM. The CDR3 region is CASSSGVSYEQYF. As DNA, the CDR3 is TGTGCCAGCAGTTCGGGGGTCTCCTACGAGCAGTACTTC.

This clonotype was counted ten times or more. This chain joins TRBV19 and TRBJ2-5, with D unclear. V lost 3 bases and J 2 bases, leaving 7 bases between the germline ends. The CDR3 is 13 amino acids. In germline, CDR1 is LNHDA, CDR2 SQIVND (reference sequence). The CDR3 DNA reads TGTGCCAGTAGTATGAACACACAAGAGACCCAGTACTTC. As protein: CASSMNTQETQYF.

CDR3 residues: CASSLTGQSLEGQYF. CDR3 bases: TGTGCCAGCAGTCTCACGGGACAGAGCTTGGAAGGGCAGTACTTC. The J gene is TRBJ2-7, the V gene TRBV28; 7 bases fit TRBD1. Germline CDR1 MDHEN, CDR2 SYDVKM. The CDR3 length is 15 residues. V lost 5 bases, J lost 9 bases, and 16 bases stayed unmatched. Drawing the rest from reference TRBV28 and TRBJ2-7, the complete variable domain is DVKVTQSSRYLVKRTGEKVFLECVQDMDHENMFWYRQDPGLGLRLIYFSYDVKMKEKGDIPEGYSVSREKKERFSLILESASTNQTSMYLCASSLTGQSLEGQYFGPGTRLTVT.

This clonotype was counted ten times or more. This chain uses TRBV6-5 with TRBJ2-5, with a weak D call TRBD2 (6 bases). The V gene lost 7 bases and the J gene lost 4 bases, with 13 bases spanning the gap. The CDR3 consists of 13 residues. Per the germline V gene, CDR1 is MNHEY and CDR2 is SVGAGI. The CDR3 nucleotides read TGTGCCAGCACCACCGTTAGCGGAGAGACCCAGTACTTC. Translated: CASTTVSGETQYF.

The V call is TRBV9, the J call TRBJ2-2; 8 positions match TRBD2. V dropped 4 bases and J dropped 4; count of bases not matched to a gene: 6. The germline CDR1 and CDR2 sequences are SGDLS and YYNGEE. The CDR3 runs 15 residues. The CDR3 region is CASSPAAGGTGELFF. The CDR3 DNA reads as TGTGCCAGCAGCCCCGCGGCGGGAGGCACCGGGGAGCTGTTTTTT. Drawing the rest from reference TRBV9 and TRBJ2-2, the complete variable domain is DSGVTQTPKHLITATGQRVTLRCSPRSGDLSVYWYQQSLDQGLQFLIQYYNGEERAKGNILERFSAQQFPDLHSELNLSSLELGDSALYFCASSPAAGGTGELFFGEGSRLTVL.

The chain combines TRBV6-1 with TRBJ1-1, with 7 bases lining up with TRBD1. J gave up 7 bases and V 2 bases, and 7 bases lay outside the gene matches. Germline V gene lookup returns CDR1 MNHNS and CDR2 SASEGT. CDR3 length: 14 amino acids. The CDR3 DNA reads TGTGCCAGCAGTGAATGGGACAGAAATAGTGAAGCTTTCTTT. Amino acids: CASSEWDRNSEAFF.

This clonotype was recorded at least ten times. The CDR3 region has the DNA TGTGCCAGCAGTCGGGCTAGCGGGAGCTACAATGAGCAGTTCTTC. Protein sequence: CASSRASGSYNEQFF. This sequence joins TRBV12-3 or TRBV12-4 and TRBJ2-1, with 10 bases that match TRBD2. V gave up 5 bases and J gave up 3 bases; unmatched junction bases: 4. This CDR3 has 15 residues.

The chain couples TRBV2 to TRBJ2-5, with a possible D match to TRBD1 (6 bases). Trimming left V 8 bases short and J 2 bases short, with 21 bases between. Germline CDR1 is SNHLY and CDR2 is FYNNEI. The length of the CDR3 is 16 residues. The chain's CDR3 is CASRPTGQTAQETQYF. For the CDR3, the DNA is TGTGCCAGCCGCCCCACCGGACAGACAGCACAAGAGACCCAGTACTTC. Complete variable domain (other parts from reference TRBV2 and TRBJ2-5): EPEVTQTPSHQVTQMGQEVILRCVPISNHLYFYWYRQILGQKVEFLVSFYNNEISEKSEIFDDQFSVERPDGSNFTLKIRSTKLEDSAMYFCASRPTGQTAQETQYFGPGTRLLVL.

The chain couples TRBV19 to TRBJ2-1, with 7 bases identical to TRBD1. Per the germline V gene, CDR1 is LNHDA and CDR2 is SQIVND (reference sequence). CDR3 size: 16 residues. V lost 6 bases and J lost 0; bases outside the gene matches: 8. CDR3 amino acids: CASRDRDRISYNEQFF. DNA of the CDR3: TGTGCCAGTAGAGACCGGGACAGAATCTCCTACAATGAGCAGTTCTTC.

This clonotype was counted many times. The chain joins TRBV7-8 to TRBJ2-7, with D perhaps TRBD2 (6 bases). The V end was cut by 5 bases, the J end by 3 bases, with 14 bases between. Germline V gene sequence: CDR1 SGHVS, CDR2 FQNEAQ. The CDR3 contains 14 residues. Here the CDR3 reads CASSKRLVDYEQYV. CDR3 coding DNA: TGTGCCAGCAGCAAAAGACTAGTCGACTACGAGCAGTACGTC.

The chain has TRBV11-3 and TRBJ1-1; 7 bases match TRBD1. V lost 5 bases to trimming and J lost 3 bases; unmatched junction nucleotides: 9. Germline V lookup: CDR1 SGHNT, CDR2 YENEEA. The CDR3 contains 15 residues. The CDR3 DNA follows: TGTGCCAGCAGCCGGACAGGAGGGGCTGACACTGAAGCTTTCTTT. It encodes CASSRTGGADTEAFF.